This T cell receptor beta chain was documented in a study of T-cell memory formation after mild COVID-19. General study results and limits: Researchers report contracting CD4+ clones mostly in CM and EM, with CD8+ clones in EMRA.

CDR3 size: 14 residues. V lost 5 bases and J lost 7; bases outside the gene matches: 5. Germline assignment: CDR1 MNHEY and CDR2 SVGEGT. TCRdb fed the 5' RACE reads into MiXCR, producing one record per CDR3 protein. Seen here are under 300,000 distinct CDR3 sequences, approximately 8.4% observed once, and the top ten hold under 25%. This clonotype has at least ten counts. The antigen remains unidentified. The chain recombines TRBV6-2 or TRBV6-3 with TRBJ1-6; 7 nucleotides agree with TRBD1. The receptor was derived from a man younger than 30 who had mild COVID-19 (a few samples of this study predate the infection). Cell type and time point are not known. Sequencing was carried out using PBMCs or a T cell subset sorted from them (not recorded which). CDR3 loop: CASSTGTENSPLHF. Written as DNA, the CDR3 is TGTGCCAGCAGTACCGGGACAGAGAATTCACCCCTCCACTTT.